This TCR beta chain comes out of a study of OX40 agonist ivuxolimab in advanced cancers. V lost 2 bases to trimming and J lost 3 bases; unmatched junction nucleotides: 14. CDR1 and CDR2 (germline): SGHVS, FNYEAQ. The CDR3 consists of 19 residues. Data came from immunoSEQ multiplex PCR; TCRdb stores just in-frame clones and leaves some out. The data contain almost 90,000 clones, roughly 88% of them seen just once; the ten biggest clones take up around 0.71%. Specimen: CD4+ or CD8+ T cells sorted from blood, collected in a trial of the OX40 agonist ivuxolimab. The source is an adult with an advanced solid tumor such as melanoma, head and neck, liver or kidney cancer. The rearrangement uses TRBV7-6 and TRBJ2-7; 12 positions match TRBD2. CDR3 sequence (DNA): TGTGCCAGCAGCTTACTGGGGGGACTAGCGGGCACCAGGGGCTACGAGCAGTACTTC. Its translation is CASSLLGGLAGTRGYEQYF.